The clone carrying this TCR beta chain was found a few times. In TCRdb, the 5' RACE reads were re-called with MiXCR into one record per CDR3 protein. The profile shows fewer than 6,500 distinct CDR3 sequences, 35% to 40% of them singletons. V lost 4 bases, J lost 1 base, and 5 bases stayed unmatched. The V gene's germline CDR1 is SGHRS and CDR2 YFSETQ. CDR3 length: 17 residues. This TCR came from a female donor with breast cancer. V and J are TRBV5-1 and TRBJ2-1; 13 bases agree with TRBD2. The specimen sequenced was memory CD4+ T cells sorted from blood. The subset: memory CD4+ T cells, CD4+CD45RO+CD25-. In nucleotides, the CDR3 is TGCGCCAGCAGCCCCCCGGGACTAGCGGGATCCTACAATGAGCAGTTCTTC. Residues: CASSPPGLAGSYNEQFF. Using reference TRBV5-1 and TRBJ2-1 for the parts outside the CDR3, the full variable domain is KAGVTQTPRYLIKTRGQQVTLSCSPISGHRSVSWYQQTPGQGLQFLFEYFSETQRNKGNFPGRFSGRQFSNSRSEMNVSTLELGDSALYLCASSPPGLAGSYNEQFFGPGTRLTVL.